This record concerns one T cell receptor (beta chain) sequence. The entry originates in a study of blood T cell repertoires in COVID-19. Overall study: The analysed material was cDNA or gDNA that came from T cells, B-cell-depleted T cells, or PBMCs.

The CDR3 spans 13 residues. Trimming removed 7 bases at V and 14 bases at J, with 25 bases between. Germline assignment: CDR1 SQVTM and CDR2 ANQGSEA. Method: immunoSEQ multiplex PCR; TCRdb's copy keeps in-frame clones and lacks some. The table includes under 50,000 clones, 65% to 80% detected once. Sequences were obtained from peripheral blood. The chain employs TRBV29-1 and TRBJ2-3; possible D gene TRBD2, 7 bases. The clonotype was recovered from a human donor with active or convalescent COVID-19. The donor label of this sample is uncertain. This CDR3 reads CSARGGGGGATYF. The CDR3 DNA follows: TGCAGCGCCCGGGGAGGGGGAGGTGGCGCAACGTATTTT.